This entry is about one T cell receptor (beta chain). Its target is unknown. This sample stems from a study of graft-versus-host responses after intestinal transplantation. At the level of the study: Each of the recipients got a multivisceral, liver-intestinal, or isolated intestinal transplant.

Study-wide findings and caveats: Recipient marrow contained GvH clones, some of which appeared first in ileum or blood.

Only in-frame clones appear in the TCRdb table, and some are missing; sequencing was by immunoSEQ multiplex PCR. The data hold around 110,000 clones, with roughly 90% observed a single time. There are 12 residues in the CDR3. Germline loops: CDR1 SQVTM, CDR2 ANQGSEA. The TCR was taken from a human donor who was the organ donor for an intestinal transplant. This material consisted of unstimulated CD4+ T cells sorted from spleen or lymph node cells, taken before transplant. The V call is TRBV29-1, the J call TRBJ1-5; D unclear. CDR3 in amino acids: CSSGEVGQPQHF. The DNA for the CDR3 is TGCAGTTCTGGGGAAGTGGGCCAGCCCCAGCATTTT.